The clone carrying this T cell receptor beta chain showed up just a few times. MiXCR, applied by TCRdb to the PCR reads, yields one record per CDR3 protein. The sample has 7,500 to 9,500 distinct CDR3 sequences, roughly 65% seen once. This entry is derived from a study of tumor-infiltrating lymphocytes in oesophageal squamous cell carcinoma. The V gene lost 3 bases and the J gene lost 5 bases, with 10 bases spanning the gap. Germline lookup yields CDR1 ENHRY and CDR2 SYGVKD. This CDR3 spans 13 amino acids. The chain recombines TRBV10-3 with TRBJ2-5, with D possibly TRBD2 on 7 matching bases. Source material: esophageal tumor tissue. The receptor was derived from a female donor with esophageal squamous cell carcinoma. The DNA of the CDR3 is TGTGCCATCAGTGATCGGGGGGCTGAGACCCAGTACTTC. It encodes CAISDRGAETQYF.